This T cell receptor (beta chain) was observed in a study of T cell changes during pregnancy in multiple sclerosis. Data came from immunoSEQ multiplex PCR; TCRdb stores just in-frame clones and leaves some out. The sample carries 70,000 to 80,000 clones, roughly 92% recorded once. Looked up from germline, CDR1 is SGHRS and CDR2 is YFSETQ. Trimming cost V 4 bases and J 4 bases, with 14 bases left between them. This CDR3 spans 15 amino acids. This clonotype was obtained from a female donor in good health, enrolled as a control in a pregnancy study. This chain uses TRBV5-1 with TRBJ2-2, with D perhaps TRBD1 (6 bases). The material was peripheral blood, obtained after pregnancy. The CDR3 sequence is CASSGYRETTGELFF. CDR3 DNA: TGCGCCAGCAGCGGATACAGGGAAACCACCGGGGAGCTGTTTTTT.